One sample yielded the 21 T cell receptor beta chains listed below, sequenced in a study of blood T cell repertoires in COVID-19. Sequenced by immunoSEQ multiplex PCR; TCRdb stores in-frame clones only, minus some. In the table there are 200,000 or so clones, about 84% of which are singletons. The specimen was peripheral blood. These receptors were obtained from a person in their 70s with COVID-19, enrolled during active disease.

The chain joins TRBV12-1 to TRBJ2-7; the table gives TRBD2 as D, unverified against the DNA. TRBV12-1 is classified as a pseudogene. The CDR3 extends over 12 amino acids. CDR3 residues: CASSSPVYEQYF. CDR3 bases: TGTGCCAGCAGCTCCCCCGTCTACGAGCAGTACTTC.

V and J are TRBV27 and TRBJ2-1; D might be TRBD2 (6 bases). Trimming stripped 5 bases from V and 9 bases from J, with 14 bases between. Per the germline V gene, CDR1 is MNHEY and CDR2 is SMNVEV (reference sequence). This CDR3 is built from 13 residues. The DNA for the CDR3 is TGTGCCAGCAGTGAGGGACTGGCAGGTGAGCAGTTCTTC. Its protein product is CASSEGLAGEQFF.

The chain uses TRBV5-8 and TRBJ2-5, with D unresolved. CDR1 is SGHTS and CDR2 is YDEGEE in the germline V gene. V was pared by 7 bases and J by 9 bases, with 22 bases between. The CDR3 sequence is 14 residues long. The DNA for the CDR3 is TGTGCCAGCGGTAAAGTTATATCGCGGTCGGCCCAGTACTTC. This codes for CASGKVISRSAQYF.

There are a few counts of this clone. V is TRBV5-1 and J is TRBJ2-7, with 7 bases that match TRBD1. The CDR3 has 14 amino acids. CDR1 and CDR2 from the germline V gene are SGHRS and YFSETQ. With V trimmed by 5 bases and J by 0 bases, 5 bases remained unmatched. The CDR3 DNA is TGCGCCAGCAGTCGACAGGGAGACTCCTACGAGCAGTACTTC. Amino acid sequence: CASSRQGDSYEQYF.

V usage is TRBV27 and J usage is TRBJ2-7; 7 bases line up with TRBD2. CDR1 and CDR2 (germline): MNHEY, SMNVEV (reference sequence). The ends lost 0 bases at V and 2 bases at J; junction bases unmatched: 4. This CDR3 region has 15 residues. The CDR3 DNA reads TGTGCCAGCAGTTTATCCCGCGGGAGCGCCTACGAGCAGTACTTC. Its protein is CASSLSRGSAYEQYF.

This clone was seen once. V usage is TRBV27 and J usage is TRBJ2-1, with a possible D match to TRBD2 (7 bases). This CDR3 has 17 residues. Deletions cut 11 bases from V and 8 bases from J, with 31 bases between. Germline assignment: CDR1 MNHEY and CDR2 SMNVEV (reference sequence). CDR3 residues: CAQEVERGAEKIDEQFF. The CDR3 coding sequence is TGTGCCCAAGAAGTCGAACGGGGGGCTGAGAAGATAGATGAGCAGTTCTTC.

This clone has more than one count but fewer than ten. The J gene is TRBJ2-5, the V gene TRBV19; D possibly corresponds to TRBD2 (5 bases). V lost 4 bases and J 2 bases, leaving 11 bases between the germline ends. Germline V gives CDR1 LNHDA, CDR2 SQIVND (reference sequence). This CDR3 has 14 residues. CDR3 DNA sequence: TGTGCCAGTAGTACAGTCCCGGGGCAAGAGACCCAGTACTTC. It is translated as CASSTVPGQETQYF.

The gene calls are TRBV6-5 and TRBJ1-1; D call uncertain. V was clipped by 8 bases and J by 2 bases, with 18 bases between them. The length of the CDR3 is 15 residues. The V gene's germline CDR1 is MNHEY and CDR2 SVGAGI. The CDR3 nucleotides are TGTGCCAGCGCGAGGACTCAAACGTATAACACTGAAGCTTTCTTT. Protein sequence: CASARTQTYNTEAFF.

This clone was detected a few times. The V gene is TRBV9, the J gene TRBJ2-1; 10 bases match TRBD2. J gave up 0 bases and V 4 bases, and 10 bases lay outside the gene matches. CDR3 length: 18 amino acids. The germline V gene encodes CDR1 SGDLS and CDR2 YYNGEE. CDR3 amino acids: CASSPGLAARNSYNEQFF. The CDR3 bases are TGTGCCAGCAGCCCCGGACTAGCGGCCCGAAACTCCTACAATGAGCAGTTCTTC.

V and J are TRBV10-2 and TRBJ2-5; 9 nucleotides line up with TRBD2. Germline loops: CDR1 WSHSY, CDR2 SAAADI. The junction had 8 bases not matched to a gene; V was cut back by 0 bases and J by 9 bases. CDR3 length: 15 residues. CDR3 protein: CASSESVAGVGSQYF. CDR3 DNA sequence: TGCGCCAGCAGTGAGTCGGTAGCGGGGGTAGGGTCCCAGTACTTC.

The rearrangement joins TRBV28 to TRBJ2-2; D uncertain. V lost 3 bases, J lost 7 bases, and 6 bases lay in between. In germline, CDR1 is MDHEN, CDR2 SYDVKM. The CDR3 is 12 amino acids. The CDR3 nucleotides read TGTGCCAGCAGTTTTTTATTCGGGGAGCTGTTTTTT. Its protein product is CASSFLFGELFF.

The rearrangement links TRBV7-9 to TRBJ1-5; D unresolved. Germline V gene data show CDR1 as SEHNR and CDR2 as FQNEAQ (reference sequence). This CDR3 has 14 amino acids. Trimming took 4 bases from V and 6 from J, leaving 13 bases between them. The CDR3 DNA sequence: TGTGCCAGCAGCTCGGGTCTAGCCGGTCAGCCCCAGCATTTT. It codes for CASSSGLAGQPQHF.

The chain carries TRBV5-1 and TRBJ2-7; 7 nucleotides agree with TRBD1. The CDR3 consists of 16 residues. V lost 2 bases, J lost 2 bases, and 10 bases stayed unmatched. CDR1 is SGHRS and CDR2 is YFSETQ in the germline V gene. CDR3 bases: TGCGCCAGCAGCTTAGGGCCGGACAGGACAACCTACGAGCAGTACTTC. It is translated as CASSLGPDRTTYEQYF.

The V gene is TRBV28, the J gene TRBJ2-7, with 8 bases aligning to TRBD2. With 3 bases clipped from V and 6 bases from J, the junction kept 13 bases outside the gene matches. Germline V gene lookup returns CDR1 MDHEN and CDR2 SYDVKM. The CDR3 totals 16 residues. Here the CDR3 reads CASSLALAGVGREQYF. CDR3 nucleotide sequence: TGTGCCAGCAGTTTGGCGCTAGCGGGTGTGGGACGCGAGCAGTACTTC.

The genes are TRBV5-4 and TRBJ2-2; tentatively, D is TRBD1 (5 bases). CDR1 is SGHNT, CDR2 YYREEE, per germline (reference sequence). There are 15 residues in the CDR3. V lost 5 bases and J lost 1, with 12 bases in between. Here the CDR3 DNA reads TGTGCCAGCAGACCAAACACAGGGAACACCGGGGAGCTGTTTTTT. It specifies CASRPNTGNTGELFF.

V and J are TRBV30 and TRBJ2-1; 11 bases match TRBD2. CDR1 and CDR2 from the germline V gene are GTSNPN and SVGIG (reference sequence). V lost 0 bases to trimming and J lost 5 bases; unmatched junction nucleotides: 27. The length of the CDR3 is 23 residues. Written as DNA, the CDR3 is TGTGCCTGGAGTGTACTCGGTGGGGGAGTTGTACTAGCGGGAGCTGTTACCCACAATGAGCAGTTCTTC. It codes for CAWSVLGGGVVLAGAVTHNEQFF.

In DNA form, the CDR3 reads TGTGCCAGCAGCAAGGACAGGCCCGCCTACGAGCAGTACTTC. Its translation: CASSKDRPAYEQYF. The chain joins TRBV5-4 to TRBJ2-7, with 7 bases matching TRBD1. The J segment lost 2 bases and the V segment lost 4 bases, leaving 6 bases of the junction unmatched. Germline V CDR1 and CDR2: SGHNT, YYREEE (reference sequence). This CDR3 comprises 14 residues.

J is TRBJ1-2 and V is TRBV3-1 (or the pseudogene TRBV3-2), with D uncertain. This CDR3 region has 12 residues. V was trimmed by 3 bases and J by 4 bases, leaving 6 bases between them. Per germline, CDR1 LGHDT and CDR2 YNNKEL (reference sequence). CDR3: CASSQGVYGYTF. The CDR3 DNA follows: TGTGCCAGCAGCCAGGGAGTCTATGGCTACACCTTC.

The chain is built from TRBV10-2 and TRBJ2-7, with 11 bases lining up with TRBD2. There are 16 residues in the CDR3. Germline V gives CDR1 WSHSY, CDR2 SAAADI. The ends lost 8 bases at V and 3 bases at J; junction bases unmatched: 12. In DNA, the CDR3 is TGCGCCAGCGAACCGCGACGACTAGCGGGGTTCTACGAGCAGTACTTC. Its translation is CASEPRRLAGFYEQYF.

This clone was detected once. The V and J genes are TRBV23-1 and TRBJ1-1; no reliable D call. TRBV23-1 is an ORF, and what it does is uncertain. The V end lost 1 base, the J end lost 2 bases, and 14 bases lay between the germline ends. This CDR3 comprises 16 residues. The CDR3 DNA sequence: TGCGCCAGCAGTCAATACAGCACAGAAGGAAACACTGAAGCTTTCTTT. It encodes CASSQYSTEGNTEAFF.

The CDR3 sequence: CASRPGTGPEQYF. CDR3 coding DNA: TGTGCCAGCAGACCCGGGACAGGGCCCGAGCAGTACTTC. V gene TRBV28 combines with J gene TRBJ2-7; 9 bases are a match to TRBD1. CDR3 length: 13 amino acids. Germline CDR1 MDHEN, CDR2 SYDVKM. J was trimmed by 6 bases and V by 6 bases; bases with no gene match: 6.